This T cell receptor beta chain is from a study of T-cell reconstitution after alpha-beta-depleted transplantation in children. Overall study findings and caveats: Expanded clones from the graft, numbering several hundred, reportedly supplied alpha-beta T cells about two months after transplant. When one year had passed after transplant, most T-cell counts and diversity came from newly produced T cells. Some patients owed their high day-60 TCRbeta diversity to surviving recipient T cells and thymic progenitors.

Using unique molecular identifiers, the investigators prepared the TCRbeta library. TCRdb re-derived calls from the PCR reads in MiXCR, one entry per CDR3 protein. The sample holds 500,000 to 650,000 distinct CDR3 sequences, over 10% seen once. Notes on this clonotype: Its target is unknown.

The origin of this receptor is a male patient aged 5 to 17 who had a stem cell transplant for acute myeloid leukemia, so the T cells may come from the graft donor. The sequenced sample was PBMCs, mostly from graft donor cells, obtained 360 days after TCRalphabeta/CD19-depleted stem cell transplant.

The CDR3 DNA is TGCGCCAGCAGCCAACTGGGACCACCCGAGTCGGATACGCAGTATTTT. Translating it yields CASSQLGPPESDTQYF. This chain uses TRBV4-3 with TRBJ2-3; tentatively, D is TRBD1 or TRBD2 (5 bases each). Looked up from germline, CDR1 is LGHNA and CDR2 is YSLEER. The CDR3 has 16 residues. The V and J ends lost 2 bases and 6 bases respectively, with 18 bases between them.